This T cell receptor (beta chain) was found in a study of CD8 T cells in ankylosing spondylitis. This CDR3 is built from 14 residues. CDR1 is LNHNV and CDR2 is YYDKDF in the germline V gene (reference sequence). The germline V and J ends were trimmed by 1 base and 2 bases, with 9 bases remaining between them. MiXCR, applied by TCRdb to the 5' RACE reads, yields one record per CDR3 protein. Of more than 150,000 distinct CDR3 sequences listed, 18% are singletons. This clonotype was recorded at least ten times. The sample comprised blood, either unsorted or a sorted T cell fraction (not recorded which). This receptor was obtained from a male donor under 30 with ankylosing spondylitis or in good health (not recorded which). This rearrangement joins TRBV15 to TRBJ2-7, with unresolved D. The CDR3 nucleotides read TGTGCCACCAGCAGAGGCTCGTCCGCCTACGAGCAGTACTTC. Amino acid sequence: CATSRGSSAYEQYF.